One and the same sample provided the 8 T cell receptor beta chains below, sequenced in a study of cytomegalovirus exposure and HLA in healthy donors. Sequencing was performed with immunoSEQ multiplex PCR; in TCRdb, only in-frame clones are kept and a portion is missing. The table lists some 170,000 clones, just under 90% of them singletons. Material: PBMCs. These receptor sequences come from a woman aged 18-29 years in good health and CMV-seropositive.

The CDR3 spells CASSLGGGGANVLTF. CDR3 nucleotides: TGTGCCAGCAGTTTAGGGGGCGGCGGGGCCAACGTCCTGACTTTC. The rearrangement joins TRBV28 to TRBJ2-6, with a possible D match to TRBD1 (6 bases). V was clipped by 2 bases and J by 4 bases, with 9 bases between them. CDR1 is MDHEN, CDR2 SYDVKM, per germline. This CDR3 is 15 amino acids long.

The CDR3 region is CASSERGQSPGNEQFF. In DNA, the CDR3 is TGTGCCAGCAGTGAAAGAGGCCAGTCGCCTGGAAATGAGCAGTTCTTC. The rearrangement joins TRBV2 to TRBJ2-1; D gene uncertain. This CDR3 is 16 amino acids long. The germline V and J ends were trimmed by 2 bases and 7 bases, with 18 bases remaining between them. Germline CDR1 is SNHLY and CDR2 is FYNNEI.

The chain employs TRBV5-6 and TRBJ2-1, with 11 bases lining up with TRBD1. CDR1 and CDR2 (germline): SGHDT, YYEEEE. The CDR3 extends over 15 amino acids. Losses at the gene ends were 4 bases for V and 8 bases for J; bases not matched to a gene: 8. The CDR3 protein is CASSPDRGLVDEQFF. For the CDR3, the DNA is TGTGCCAGCAGCCCGGACAGGGGGCTCGTCGATGAGCAGTTCTTC.

The gene calls are TRBV9 and TRBJ2-1; possibly TRBD1 for D (6 bases). With 1 base removed from V and 6 bases from J, the gap between germline ends came to 11 bases. CDR1 and CDR2 from the germline V gene are SGDLS and YYNGEE. This CDR3 contains 14 residues. CDR3 DNA: TGTGCCAGCAGCGTACAGGGGAGTTCCAATGAGCAGTTCTTC. It yields the protein CASSVQGSSNEQFF.

The J gene is TRBJ2-3, the V gene TRBV19, with TRBD2 matching 9 bases. V lost 3 bases and J lost 5; bases outside the gene matches: 6. Germline V CDR1 and CDR2: LNHDA, SQIVND (reference sequence). CDR3 length: 15 amino acids. CDR3 DNA sequence: TGTGCCAGTAGTATTGTAGCGGGAGTGTTAGATACGCAGTATTTT. This translates into CASSIVAGVLDTQYF.

The chain joins TRBV28 to TRBJ1-1; possible D gene TRBD1, 6 bases. V dropped 11 bases and J dropped 0 bases, with 16 bases sitting between them. The CDR3 has 14 amino acids. Looked up from germline, CDR1 is MDHEN and CDR2 is SYDVKM. CDR3 in amino acids: CAPVGGSMNTEAFF. The CDR3 DNA sequence: TGTGCCCCCGTTGGGGGCAGCATGAACACTGAAGCTTTCTTT.

V is TRBV7-3 and J is TRBJ2-3; 10 nucleotides line up with TRBD1. V gave up 5 bases and J gave up 3 bases; unmatched junction bases: 5. The germline CDR1 and CDR2 sequences are SGHTA and FQGTGA. This CDR3 is built from 15 residues. In nucleotides, the CDR3 is TGTGCCAGCAGCCCGACGGGACAGGGGACAGATACGCAGTATTTT. Translated: CASSPTGQGTDTQYF.

The genes are TRBV5-1 and TRBJ2-2; tentative D call: TRBD2 (5 bases). CDR1 is SGHRS, CDR2 YFSETQ, per germline. Deletions cut 4 bases from V and 5 bases from J, with 18 bases between. The CDR3 is made up of 16 amino acids. In DNA form, the CDR3 reads TGCGCCAGCAGCCCCGAGGGTAACCGAGGGACCGGGGAGCTGTTTTTT. Protein product: CASSPEGNRGTGELFF.